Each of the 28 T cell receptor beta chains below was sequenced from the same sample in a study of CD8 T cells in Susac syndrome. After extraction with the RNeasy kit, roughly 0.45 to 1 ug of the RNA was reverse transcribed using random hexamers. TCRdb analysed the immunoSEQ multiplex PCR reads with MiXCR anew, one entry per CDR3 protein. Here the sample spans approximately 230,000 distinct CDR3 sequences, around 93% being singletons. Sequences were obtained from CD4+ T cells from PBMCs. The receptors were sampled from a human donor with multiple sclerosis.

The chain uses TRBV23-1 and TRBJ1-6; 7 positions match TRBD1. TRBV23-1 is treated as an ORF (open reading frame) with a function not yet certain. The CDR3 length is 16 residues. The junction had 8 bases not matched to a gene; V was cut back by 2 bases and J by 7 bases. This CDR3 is CASSQTHADRNSPLHF. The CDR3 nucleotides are TGCGCCAGCAGTCAAACCCACGCGGACAGGAATTCACCCCTCCACTTT.

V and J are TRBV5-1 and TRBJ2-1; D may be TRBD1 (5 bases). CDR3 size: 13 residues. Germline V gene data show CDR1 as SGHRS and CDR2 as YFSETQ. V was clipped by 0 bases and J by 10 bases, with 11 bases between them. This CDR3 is CASSLDHPGEQFF. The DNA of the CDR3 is TGCGCCAGCAGCTTGGACCACCCAGGGGAGCAGTTCTTC.

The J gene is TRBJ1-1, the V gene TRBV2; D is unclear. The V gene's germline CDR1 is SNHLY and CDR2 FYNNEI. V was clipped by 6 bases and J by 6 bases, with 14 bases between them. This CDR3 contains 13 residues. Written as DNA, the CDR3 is TGTGCCAGCAGCGCTCGGATCGACGCTGAAGCTTTCTTT. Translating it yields CASSARIDAEAFF.

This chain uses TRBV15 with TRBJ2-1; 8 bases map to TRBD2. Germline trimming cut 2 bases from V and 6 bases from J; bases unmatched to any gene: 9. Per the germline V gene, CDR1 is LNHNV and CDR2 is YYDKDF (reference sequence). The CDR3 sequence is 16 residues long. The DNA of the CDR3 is TGTGCCACCAGCAGATCGGGGGGGCCCTTATCCAATGAGCAGTTCTTC. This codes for CATSRSGGPLSNEQFF.

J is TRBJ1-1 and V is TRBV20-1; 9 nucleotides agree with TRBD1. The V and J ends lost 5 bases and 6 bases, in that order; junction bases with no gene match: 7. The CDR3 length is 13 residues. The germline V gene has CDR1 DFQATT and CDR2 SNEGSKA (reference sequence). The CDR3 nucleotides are TGCAGTGCTTCAACAGGGGGCCCCGCTGAAGCTTTCTTT. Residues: CSASTGGPAEAFF.

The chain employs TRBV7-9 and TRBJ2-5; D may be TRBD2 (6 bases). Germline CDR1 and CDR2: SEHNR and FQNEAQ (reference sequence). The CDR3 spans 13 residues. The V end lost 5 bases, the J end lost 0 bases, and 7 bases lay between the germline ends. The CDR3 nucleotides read TGTGCCAGCAGCCGGGACTACCAAGAGACCCAGTACTTC. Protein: CASSRDYQETQYF.

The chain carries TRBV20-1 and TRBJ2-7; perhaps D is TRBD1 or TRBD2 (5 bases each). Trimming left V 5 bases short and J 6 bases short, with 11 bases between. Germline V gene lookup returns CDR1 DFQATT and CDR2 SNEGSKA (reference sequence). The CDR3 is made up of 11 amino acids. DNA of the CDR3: TGCAGTGCTGGGGACCCCAGCGAGCAGTACTTC. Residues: CSAGDPSEQYF.

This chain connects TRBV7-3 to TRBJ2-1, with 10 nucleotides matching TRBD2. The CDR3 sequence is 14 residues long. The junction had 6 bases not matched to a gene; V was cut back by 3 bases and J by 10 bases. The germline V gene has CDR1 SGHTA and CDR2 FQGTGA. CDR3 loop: CASSFGLAGAEQFF. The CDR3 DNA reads TGTGCCAGCAGCTTCGGGCTAGCGGGGGCAGAGCAGTTCTTC.

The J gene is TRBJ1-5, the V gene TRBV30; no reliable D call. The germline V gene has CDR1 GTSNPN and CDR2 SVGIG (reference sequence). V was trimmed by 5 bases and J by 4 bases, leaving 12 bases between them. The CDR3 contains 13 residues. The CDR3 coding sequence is TGTGCCTGGGAAATGAAGGGAAATCAGCCCCAGCATTTT. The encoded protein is CAWEMKGNQPQHF.

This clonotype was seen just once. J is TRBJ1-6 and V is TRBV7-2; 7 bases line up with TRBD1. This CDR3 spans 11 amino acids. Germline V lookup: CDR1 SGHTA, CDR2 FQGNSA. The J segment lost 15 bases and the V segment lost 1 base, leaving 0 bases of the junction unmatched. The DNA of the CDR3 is TGTGCCAGCAGCTTAGGACAGGGCCTCCACTTT. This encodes CASSLGQGLHF.

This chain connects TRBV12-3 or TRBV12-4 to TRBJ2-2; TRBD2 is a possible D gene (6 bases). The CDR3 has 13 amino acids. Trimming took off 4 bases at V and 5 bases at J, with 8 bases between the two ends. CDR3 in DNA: TGTGCCAGCAGTTGGGGGGATACCGGGGAGCTGTTTTTT. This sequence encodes CASSWGDTGELFF.

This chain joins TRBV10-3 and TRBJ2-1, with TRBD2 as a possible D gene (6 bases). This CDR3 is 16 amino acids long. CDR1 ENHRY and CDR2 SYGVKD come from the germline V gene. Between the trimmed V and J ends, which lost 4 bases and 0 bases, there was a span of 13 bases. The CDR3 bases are TGTGCCATCAGTGGAGCTAGCGTTAACTCCTACAATGAGCAGTTCTTC. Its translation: CAISGASVNSYNEQFF.

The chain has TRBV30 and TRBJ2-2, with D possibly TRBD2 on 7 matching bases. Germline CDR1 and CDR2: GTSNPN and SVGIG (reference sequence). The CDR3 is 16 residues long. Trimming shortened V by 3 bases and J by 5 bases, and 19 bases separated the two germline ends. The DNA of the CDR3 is TGTGCCTGGAGCTTGATTGGGGGGGCCGGGACCGGGGAGCTGTTTTTT. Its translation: CAWSLIGGAGTGELFF.

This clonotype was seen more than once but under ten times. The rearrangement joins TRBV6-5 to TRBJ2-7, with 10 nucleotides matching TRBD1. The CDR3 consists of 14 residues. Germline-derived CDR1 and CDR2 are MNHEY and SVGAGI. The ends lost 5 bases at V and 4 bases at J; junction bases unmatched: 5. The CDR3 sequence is CASSQGTGVYEQYF. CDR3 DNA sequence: TGTGCCAGCAGTCAGGGGACAGGGGTGTACGAGCAGTACTTC.

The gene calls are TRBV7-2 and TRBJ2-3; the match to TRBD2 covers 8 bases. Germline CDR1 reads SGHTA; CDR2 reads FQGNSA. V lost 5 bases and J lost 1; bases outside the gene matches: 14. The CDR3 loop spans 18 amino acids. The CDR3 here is CASSPRGVGGRRTDTQYF. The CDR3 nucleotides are TGTGCCAGCAGCCCAAGAGGGGTGGGCGGGAGGCGCACAGATACGCAGTATTTT.

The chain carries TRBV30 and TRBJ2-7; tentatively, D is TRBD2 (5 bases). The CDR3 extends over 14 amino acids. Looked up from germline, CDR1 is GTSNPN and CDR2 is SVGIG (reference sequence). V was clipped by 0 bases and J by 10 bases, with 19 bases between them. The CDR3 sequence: CAWSVLGPKIHQYV. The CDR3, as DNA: TGTGCCTGGAGTGTACTAGGACCCAAAATTCATCAGTACGTC.

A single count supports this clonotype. CDR3 region: CASSPYSTDTQYF. DNA for the CDR3: TGTGCCAGCAGCCCATACAGCACAGATACGCAGTATTTT. The V call is TRBV9, the J call TRBJ2-3; no clear D. Germline V gives CDR1 SGDLS, CDR2 YYNGEE. This CDR3 region has 13 residues. The ends were cut back, 4 bases at V and 0 bases at J, with 6 bases in the middle.

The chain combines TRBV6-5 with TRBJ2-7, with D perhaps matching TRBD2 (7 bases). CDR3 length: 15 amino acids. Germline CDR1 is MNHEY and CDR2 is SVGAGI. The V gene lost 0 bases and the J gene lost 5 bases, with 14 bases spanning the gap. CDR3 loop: CASSYSGGGVDEQYV. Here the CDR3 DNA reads TGTGCCAGCAGTTACTCGGGAGGGGGAGTCGACGAGCAGTACGTC.

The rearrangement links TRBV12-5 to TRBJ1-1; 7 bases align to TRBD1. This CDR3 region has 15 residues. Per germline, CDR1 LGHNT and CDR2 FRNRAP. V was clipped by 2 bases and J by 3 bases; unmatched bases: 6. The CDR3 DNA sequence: TGTGCTAGTGGTTTGATCCTAACAGGGGACACTGAAGCTTTCTTT. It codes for CASGLILTGDTEAFF. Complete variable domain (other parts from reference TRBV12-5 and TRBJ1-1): DARVTQTPRHKVTEMGQEVTMRCQPILGHNTVFWYRQTMMQGLELLAYFRNRAPLDDSGMPKDRFSAEMPDATLATLKIQPSEPRDSAVYFCASGLILTGDTEAFFGQGTRLTVV.

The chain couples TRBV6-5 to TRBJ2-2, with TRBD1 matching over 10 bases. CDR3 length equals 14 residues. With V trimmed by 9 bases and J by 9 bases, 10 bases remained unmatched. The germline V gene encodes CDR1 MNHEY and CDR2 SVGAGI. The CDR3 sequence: CASNRQGAQWELFF. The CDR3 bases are TGTGCCAGTAACCGACAGGGGGCGCAATGGGAGCTGTTTTTT.

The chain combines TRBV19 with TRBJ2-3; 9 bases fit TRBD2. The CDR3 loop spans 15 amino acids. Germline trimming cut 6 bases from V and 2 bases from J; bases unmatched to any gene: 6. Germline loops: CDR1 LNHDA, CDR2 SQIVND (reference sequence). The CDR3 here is CASSSSGDYTDTQYF. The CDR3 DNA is TGTGCCAGTAGCTCTAGCGGGGACTACACAGATACGCAGTATTTT.

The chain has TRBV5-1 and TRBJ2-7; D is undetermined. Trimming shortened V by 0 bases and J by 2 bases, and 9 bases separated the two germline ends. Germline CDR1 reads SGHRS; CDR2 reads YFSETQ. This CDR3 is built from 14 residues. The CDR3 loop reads CASSLGTEPYEQYF. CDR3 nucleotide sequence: TGCGCCAGCAGCTTGGGGACGGAACCCTACGAGCAGTACTTC.

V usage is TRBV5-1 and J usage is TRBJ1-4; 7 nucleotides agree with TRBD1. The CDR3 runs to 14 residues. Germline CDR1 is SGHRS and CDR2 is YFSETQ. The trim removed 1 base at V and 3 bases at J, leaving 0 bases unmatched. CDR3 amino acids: CASSLTGANEKLFF. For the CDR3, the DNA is TGCGCCAGCAGCTTGACAGGGGCTAATGAAAAACTGTTTTTT.

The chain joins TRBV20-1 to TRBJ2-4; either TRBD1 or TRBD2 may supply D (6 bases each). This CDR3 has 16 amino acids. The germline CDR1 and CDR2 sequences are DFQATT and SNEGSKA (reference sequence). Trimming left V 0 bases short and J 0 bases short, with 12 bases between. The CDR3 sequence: CSARELGGIAKNIQYF. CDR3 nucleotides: TGCAGTGCTAGAGAATTAGGGGGGATAGCCAAAAACATTCAGTACTTC.

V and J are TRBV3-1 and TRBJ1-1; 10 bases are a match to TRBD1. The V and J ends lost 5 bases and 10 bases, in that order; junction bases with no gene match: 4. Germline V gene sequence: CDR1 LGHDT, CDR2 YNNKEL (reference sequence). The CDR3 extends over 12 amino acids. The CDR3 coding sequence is TGTGCCAGCAGCGGCCGGGACAGGGGAGCTTTCTTT. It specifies CASSGRDRGAFF.

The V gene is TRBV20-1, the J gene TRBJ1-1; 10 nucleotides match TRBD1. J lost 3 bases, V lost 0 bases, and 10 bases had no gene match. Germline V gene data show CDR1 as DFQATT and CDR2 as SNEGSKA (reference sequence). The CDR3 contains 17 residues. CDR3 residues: CSARDPRQGARDTEAFF. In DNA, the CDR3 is TGCAGTGCTAGAGATCCTAGACAGGGGGCGAGAGACACTGAAGCTTTCTTT.

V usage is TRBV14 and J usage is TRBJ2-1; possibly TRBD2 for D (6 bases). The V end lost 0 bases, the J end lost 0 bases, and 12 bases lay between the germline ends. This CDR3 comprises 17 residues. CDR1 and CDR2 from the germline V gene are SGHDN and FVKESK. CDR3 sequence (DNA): TGTGCCAGCAGCCAAGATAGCGGTTTGGCCTCCTACAATGAGCAGTTCTTC. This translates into CASSQDSGLASYNEQFF.

This CDR3 reads CSASFTAGVSNQPQHF. CDR3 coding DNA: TGCAGTGCTAGCTTCACGGCAGGGGTCAGTAATCAGCCCCAGCATTTT. The rearrangement links TRBV20-1 to TRBJ1-5; D is possibly TRBD1 (6 bases). The CDR3 covers 16 residues. With 3 bases removed from V and 4 bases from J, the gap between germline ends came to 19 bases. Germline-derived CDR1 and CDR2 are DFQATT and SNEGSKA (reference sequence).